A single sample gave rise to the 21 T cell receptor beta chains below, sequenced in a study of CD8+CD57+ T cells in acquired aplastic anemia. Whoever was chosen for sequencing had shown CD8+CD57+ cell expansion by flow cytometry. The study profiled TCR beta VDJ and CDR3 using genomic DNA as template. TCRdb ran MiXCR on the reads and lists one entry per CDR3 protein. The sample includes approximately 300,000 distinct CDR3 sequences, under 60% seen only once; the top ten take around 1.2%. The specimen sequenced was sorted CD4+, CD8+, or CD8+CD57+ T cells (not recorded which) from PBMCs. The receptors stem from a human donor with aplastic anemia.

The chain combines TRBV7-3 with TRBJ2-3; no reliable D call. The V end lost 5 bases, the J end lost 5 bases, and 11 bases lay between the germline ends. Germline values: CDR1 SGHTA, CDR2 FQGTGA. The CDR3 runs 13 residues. The CDR3 reads CASSILGEDTQYF. CDR3 nucleotide sequence: TGTGCCAGCAGCATTCTAGGTGAAGATACGCAGTATTTT.

This rearrangement joins TRBV25-1 to TRBJ2-2, with TRBD2 matching over 13 bases. This CDR3 spans 18 amino acids. Trimming removed 0 bases from V and 0 bases from J; junction bases left unmatched: 1. Germline V gene sequence: CDR1 MGHDK, CDR2 SYGVNS. The CDR3 loop reads CASSEYTSGRANTGELFF. CDR3 DNA: TGTGCCAGCAGTGAATACACTAGCGGGAGGGCGAACACCGGGGAGCTGTTTTTT.

This chain connects TRBV20-1 to TRBJ2-7; tentative D call: TRBD2 (6 bases). This CDR3 spans 13 amino acids. V shed 7 bases and J shed 1 base, with 14 bases lying between them. Germline assignment: CDR1 DFQATT and CDR2 SNEGSKA (reference sequence). The CDR3 sequence: CSGLGGASYEQYF. CDR3 in DNA: TGCAGTGGGTTGGGGGGAGCTTCCTACGAGCAGTACTTC.

This clonotype was recorded at least ten times. The rearrangement links TRBV7-8 to TRBJ2-7; D is unresolved. The V gene lost 5 bases and the J gene lost 4 bases, with 15 bases spanning the gap. This CDR3 comprises 14 residues. Germline V gene lookup returns CDR1 SGHVS and CDR2 FQNEAQ. In DNA, the CDR3 is TGTGCCAGCAGCCCATATCGAGACTCTTACGAGCAGTACTTC. Amino acid sequence: CASSPYRDSYEQYF.

This clonotype was detected once. The chain carries TRBV6-4 and TRBJ2-2; D is uncertain. The length of the CDR3 is 13 residues. CDR1 MRHNA and CDR2 SNTAGT come from the germline V gene. V was pared by 1 base and J by 7 bases, with 7 bases between. The CDR3 bases are TGTGCCAGCAGTGACTTGTCAGGCGGGGAGCTGTTTTTT. It is translated as CASSDLSGGELFF.

There are many counts of this clonotype. The chain employs TRBV19 and TRBJ2-7; 10 nucleotides match TRBD2. CDR1 is LNHDA, CDR2 SQIVND, per germline (reference sequence). The CDR3 length is 15 residues. V was pared by 4 bases and J by 3 bases, with 6 bases of the junction left unmatched. As DNA, the CDR3 is TGTGCCAGTAGTACTTCTAGCGGGAGAGGCTACGAGCAGTACTTC. It yields the protein CASSTSSGRGYEQYF.

This chain connects TRBV15 to TRBJ2-3; 13 bases are a match to TRBD2. V was pared by 3 bases and J by 4 bases, with 7 bases of the junction left unmatched. This CDR3 spans 17 amino acids. Germline CDR1 is LNHNV and CDR2 is YYDKDF (reference sequence). The CDR3 nucleotides read TGTGCCACCAGCAGGGAGGGGACTAGCGGGATGGCAGATACGCAGTATTTT. Amino acid sequence: CATSREGTSGMADTQYF.

V usage is TRBV7-8 and J usage is TRBJ1-4; D is possibly TRBD1 (6 bases). Between the trimmed V and J ends, which lost 0 bases and 6 bases, there was a span of 8 bases. Germline V CDR1 and CDR2: SGHVS, FQNEAQ. The CDR3 has 14 amino acids. The CDR3 coding sequence is TGTGCCAGCAGCTTAGCGGACAGAGATGAAAAACTGTTTTTT. Protein: CASSLADRDEKLFF.

In its sample, this clonotype was seen many times. The chain employs TRBV7-3 and TRBJ2-1; 15 bases match TRBD2. Trimming took 5 bases from V and 7 from J; bases not matched to a gene: 6. The CDR3 covers 16 residues. Germline CDR1 and CDR2: SGHTA and FQGTGA. CDR3 sequence reads: CASSARTSGGVNEQFF. CDR3 sequence (DNA): TGTGCCAGCAGCGCCAGGACTAGCGGGGGGGTTAATGAGCAGTTCTTC.

This clonotype occurred a few times. At one of its ends the junction is not consistent with the germline gene, which may arise from a read error. The chain joins TRBV5-1 to TRBJ1-1; TRBD1 aligns across 7 bases. This CDR3 spans 14 amino acids. Germline values: CDR1 SGHRS, CDR2 YFSETQ. CDR3 sequence reads: CASSWFKQGTEAFF. The CDR3 DNA sequence: TGTGCCAGCAGCTGGTTTAAACAGGGGACTGAAGCTTTCTTT. Variable domain in full (rest from reference TRBV5-1 and TRBJ1-1): KAGVTQTPRYLIKTRGQQVTLSCSPISGHRSVSWYQQTPGQGLQFLFEYFSETQRNKGNFPGRFSGRQFSNSRSEMNVSTLELGDSALYLCASSWFKQGTEAFFGQGTRLTVV.

This clonotype has just a few counts. The V call is TRBV10-3, the J call TRBJ1-1; the D gene is possibly TRBD1 (6 bases). The germline V and J ends were trimmed by 9 bases and 8 bases, with 19 bases remaining between them. CDR1 ENHRY and CDR2 SYGVKD come from the germline V gene. The CDR3 loop spans 13 amino acids. In DNA form, the CDR3 reads TGTGCCATAGGAGGACAGACCGAGGTAGAAGCTTTCTTT. Amino acid sequence: CAIGGQTEVEAFF.

V is TRBV20-1 and J is TRBJ1-2, with 9 bases identical to TRBD1. Unmatched junction bases numbered 10, after V lost 3 bases and J lost 5 bases. The CDR3 loop spans 15 amino acids. The germline V gene has CDR1 DFQATT and CDR2 SNEGSKA (reference sequence). In nucleotides, the CDR3 is TGCAGTGCTAGTATGGGACAGGGCGCGGGTTATGGCTACACCTTC. It translates to CSASMGQGAGYGYTF.

This clonotype was counted many times. J is TRBJ2-7 and V is TRBV7-9; D might be TRBD2 (6 bases). The V and J ends lost 3 bases and 3 bases respectively, with 12 bases between them. Germline V gives CDR1 SEHNR, CDR2 FQNEAQ (reference sequence). The CDR3 extends over 14 amino acids. CDR3 amino acids: CASSLTGVDYEQYF. CDR3 DNA: TGTGCCAGCAGCTTGACGGGAGTGGACTACGAGCAGTACTTC.

This clonotype was detected many times. The gene calls are TRBV2 and TRBJ1-1; D is undetermined. This CDR3 contains 11 residues. V was shortened by 6 bases and J by 5 bases, with 7 bases between the two germline ends. Germline V gives CDR1 SNHLY, CDR2 FYNNEI. CDR3 residues: CASSRATEAFF. For the CDR3, the DNA is TGTGCCAGCAGCCGGGCGACTGAAGCTTTCTTT.

In its sample, this clonotype was seen many times. This sequence may be a read error, since a much larger clone differs from it by one base. The chain recombines TRBV2 with TRBJ2-6, with D possibly TRBD1 on 6 matching bases. The CDR3 is 15 amino acids. Deletions cut 6 bases from V and 0 bases from J, with 9 bases between. From germline, CDR1 is SNHLY and CDR2 FYNNEI. CDR3 in amino acids: CASRDRTSGANVLTF. Here the CDR3 DNA reads TGTGCCAGCAGAGACAGGACCTCTGGGGCCAACGTCCTGACTTTC.

V and J are TRBV5-8 and TRBJ2-1; 7 bases match TRBD1. CDR1 is SGHTS and CDR2 is YDEGEE in the germline V gene. The length of the CDR3 is 13 residues. The junction had 5 bases not matched to a gene; V was cut back by 5 bases and J by 6 bases. For the CDR3, the DNA is TGTGCCAGCAGTTGGCAGGGGGTCAATGAGCAGTTCTTC. The encoded protein is CASSWQGVNEQFF.

At least ten counts were recorded for this clonotype. The genes are TRBV5-1 and TRBJ2-1, with TRBD2 matching over 10 bases. The CDR3 has 15 amino acids. J lost 8 bases, V lost 3 bases, and 8 bases had no gene match. Germline values: CDR1 SGHRS, CDR2 YFSETQ. In nucleotides, the CDR3 is TGCGCCAGCAGCTCGACCGGGACTAGCGTAGATGAGCAGTTCTTC. It translates to CASSSTGTSVDEQFF.

This chain uses TRBV7-2 with TRBJ1-2, with no clear D. V lost 0 bases and J 9 bases, leaving 20 bases between the germline ends. The CDR3 contains 16 residues. CDR1 and CDR2 (germline): SGHTA, FQGNSA. The CDR3 DNA reads as TGTGCCAGCAGCTTAGCGCTGGTTGGGGTCCCAATAAGCTACACCTTC. It translates to CASSLALVGVPISYTF.

This clonotype was recorded many times. The V call is TRBV7-8, the J call TRBJ2-7, with D maybe TRBD1 (5 bases). Deletions cut 5 bases from V and 0 bases from J, with 14 bases between. The germline V gene has CDR1 SGHVS and CDR2 FQNEAQ. The CDR3 totals 15 residues. CDR3 loop: CASSVIQGSSYEQYF. Written as DNA, the CDR3 is TGTGCCAGCAGCGTCATCCAGGGTAGCTCCTACGAGCAGTACTTC.

This sequence joins TRBV6-5 and TRBJ2-3; 7 bases are a match to TRBD2. J lost 4 bases, V lost 0 bases, and 7 bases had no gene match. Germline CDR1 reads MNHEY; CDR2 reads SVGAGI. The length of the CDR3 is 16 residues. Here the CDR3 reads CASSYSREGSADTQYF. In DNA form, the CDR3 reads TGTGCCAGCAGTTACTCGAGGGAGGGGAGTGCAGATACGCAGTATTTT.

This chain connects TRBV6-4 to TRBJ2-7, with TRBD2 as a possible D gene (6 bases). The V gene lost 7 bases and the J gene lost 3 bases, with 13 bases spanning the gap. The CDR3 spans 13 residues. Germline values: CDR1 MRHNA, CDR2 SNTAGT. CDR3 sequence (DNA): TGTGCCAGCAATTGGGACGGGAGCTACGAGCAGTACTTC. It is translated as CASNWDGSYEQYF.